This TCR beta chain is drawn from a study of T cell repertoires in cytomegalovirus infection. The wider study: Through public TCR beta signatures, both CMV infection and matching HLA type were indicated.

TCRdb fed the reads into MiXCR, producing one record per CDR3 protein. The table has more than 150,000 distinct CDR3 sequences, about 21% seen once. This clonotype occurred many times. The CDR3 covers 14 residues. Per germline, CDR1 MNHEY and CDR2 SVGAGI. V lost 6 bases and J 4 bases, leaving 14 bases between the germline ends. V gene TRBV6-5 combines with J gene TRBJ2-3; perhaps TRBD1 as D (6 bases). Sequenced: PBMCs. The receptor was isolated from a human donor in good health (CMV status not recorded). Some clones in this sample may be carry-over from other donors' samples. CDR3 region: CASSSRTEADTQYF. CDR3 bases: TGTGCCAGCAGCTCGCGGACAGAGGCAGATACGCAGTATTTT.